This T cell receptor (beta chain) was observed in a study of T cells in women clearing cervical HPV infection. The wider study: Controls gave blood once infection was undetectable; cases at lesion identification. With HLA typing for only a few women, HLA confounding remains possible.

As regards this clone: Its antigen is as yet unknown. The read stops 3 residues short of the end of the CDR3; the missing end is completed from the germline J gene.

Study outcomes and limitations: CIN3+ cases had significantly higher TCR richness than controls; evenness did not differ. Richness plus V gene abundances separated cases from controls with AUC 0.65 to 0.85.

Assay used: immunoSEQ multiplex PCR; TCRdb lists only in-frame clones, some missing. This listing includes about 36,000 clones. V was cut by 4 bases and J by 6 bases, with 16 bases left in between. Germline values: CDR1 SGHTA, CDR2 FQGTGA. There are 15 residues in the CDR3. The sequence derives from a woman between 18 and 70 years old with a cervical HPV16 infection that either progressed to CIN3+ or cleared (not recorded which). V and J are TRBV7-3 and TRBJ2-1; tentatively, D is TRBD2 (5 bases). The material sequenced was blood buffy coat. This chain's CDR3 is CASSYRSGEGNEQFF. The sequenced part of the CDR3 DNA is TGTGCCAGCAGCTATCGGTCTGGAGAGGGCAATGAG.